The 5 T cell receptor beta chains in this list originate from one sample, sequenced in a study of identifying expanded T cells in peripheral blood (dated by TCRdb to about 2019). The library was made by the immunoSEQ multiplex PCR assay. The clones in this table, taken by TCRdb from immuneACCESS, are in-frame only. Not every clone is retained; where verified, under half of the shortfall comes from an unresolved V gene, and the cause of the rest is unknown. The sample table holds 75,000 to 100,000 clones, of which approximately 89% were seen once. The ten largest clonotypes hold about 3% of the sample. The specimen was blood. The receptors shown here come from a person aged 18-70 years in good health.

The chain recombines TRBV6-1 with TRBJ2-1, with D unclear. The CDR3 covers 12 residues. CDR1 and CDR2 from the germline V gene are MNHNS and SASEGT. Trimming removed 3 bases at V and 3 bases at J, with 3 bases between. CDR3 residues: CASSDNYNEQFF. CDR3 nucleotides: TGTGCCAGCAGTGACAACTACAATGAGCAGTTCTTC.

The V and J genes are TRBV28 and TRBJ2-1; 8 bases are shared with TRBD1. The germline gives CDR1 MDHEN, CDR2 SYDVKM. The CDR3 spans 16 residues. Trimming removed 1 base from V and 2 bases from J; junction bases left unmatched: 4. CDR3 region: CASSLFGQGTYNEQFF. The DNA for the CDR3 is TGTGCCAGCAGTTTATTCGGACAGGGCACCTACAATGAGCAGTTCTTC.

This clone was counted once. The chain couples TRBV2 to TRBJ1-1, with D perhaps matching TRBD1 (5 bases). Germline V gene data show CDR1 as SNHLY and CDR2 as FYNNEI. The ends were cut back, 6 bases at V and 4 bases at J, with 15 bases in the middle. The length of the CDR3 is 14 residues. Here the CDR3 DNA reads TGTGCCAGCAGGACTCTCCAGGGCGGCACTGAAGCTTTCTTT. Protein: CASRTLQGGTEAFF.

This chain connects TRBV28 to TRBJ2-1; D is possibly TRBD1 (6 bases). The length of the CDR3 is 14 residues. V gave up 2 bases and J gave up 4 bases, with 9 bases separating them. Germline loops: CDR1 MDHEN, CDR2 SYDVKM. CDR3 protein: CASSLGTLYNEQFF. As DNA, the CDR3 is TGTGCCAGCAGTTTAGGGACACTTTACAATGAGCAGTTCTTC. The full variable domain, in which reference TRBV28 and TRBJ2-1 provide the parts outside the CDR3, is DVKVTQSSRYLVKRTGEKVFLECVQDMDHENMFWYRQDPGLGLRLIYFSYDVKMKEKGDIPEGYSVSREKKERFSLILESASTNQTSMYLCASSLGTLYNEQFFGPGTRLTVL.

This chain joins TRBV2 and TRBJ1-2, with D perhaps matching TRBD1 (6 bases). V lost 0 bases, J lost 2 bases, and 13 bases lay in between. The CDR3 is 16 residues long. Germline CDR1 reads SNHLY; CDR2 reads FYNNEI. CDR3 loop: CASSEAGQGGNYGYTF. The CDR3 nucleotides are TGTGCCAGCAGTGAAGCGGGACAAGGTGGGAACTATGGCTACACCTTC. The full variable domain, completed using reference TRBV2 and TRBJ1-2, is EPEVTQTPSHQVTQMGQEVILRCVPISNHLYFYWYRQILGQKVEFLVSFYNNEISEKSEIFDDQFSVERPDGSNFTLKIRSTKLEDSAMYFCASSEAGQGGNYGYTFGSGTRLTVV.